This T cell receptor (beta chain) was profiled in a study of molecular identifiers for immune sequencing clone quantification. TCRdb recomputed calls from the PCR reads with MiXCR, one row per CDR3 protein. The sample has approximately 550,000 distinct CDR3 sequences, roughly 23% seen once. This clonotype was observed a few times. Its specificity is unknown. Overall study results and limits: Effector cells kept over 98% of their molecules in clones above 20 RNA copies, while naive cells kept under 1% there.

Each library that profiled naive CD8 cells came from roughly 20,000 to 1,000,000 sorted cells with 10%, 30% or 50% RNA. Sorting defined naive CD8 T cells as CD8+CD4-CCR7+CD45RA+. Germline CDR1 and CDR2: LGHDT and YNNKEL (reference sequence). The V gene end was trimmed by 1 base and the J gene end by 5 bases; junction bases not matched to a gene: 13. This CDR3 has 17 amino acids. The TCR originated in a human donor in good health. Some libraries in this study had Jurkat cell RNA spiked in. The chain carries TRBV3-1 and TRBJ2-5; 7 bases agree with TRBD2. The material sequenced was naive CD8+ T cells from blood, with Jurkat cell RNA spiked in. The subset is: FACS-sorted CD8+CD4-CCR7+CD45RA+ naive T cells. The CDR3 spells CASSQGGGREGSETQYF. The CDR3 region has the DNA TGTGCCAGCAGCCAAGGAGGAGGGAGGGAAGGGTCCGAGACCCAGTACTTC.